This T cell receptor (beta chain) stems from a study of T cells in Graves' hyperthyroidism and ophthalmopathy. The wider study: Sampling of peripheral blood happened at initial diagnosis, prior to any treatment. Study-wide results and caveats: The majority of expanded thyroid clonotypes above 0.001 also appeared in blood.

This clonotype was seen many times. Its antigen is currently unknown. V shed 5 bases and J 4 bases; nucleotides not matched to a gene: 4. Germline lookup yields CDR1 SNHLY and CDR2 FYNNEI. The CDR3 extends over 14 amino acids. TCR beta CDR3 regions were amplified from RNA. The HTBI primer set drove a first-round RT-PCR of the TCR CDR3. TCRdb passed the multiplex PCR reads through MiXCR, listing each CDR3 protein once. The data hold hundreds of thousands of distinct CDR3 sequences, with approximately 15% observed a single time. Patients counted as stable if ophthalmopathy did not develop within 18 months. Patients with uncontrolled infections, other autoimmune diseases, pregnancy or lactation were excluded.

The V gene is TRBV2, the J gene TRBJ2-3; TRBD1 matches at 9 bases. The origin of this receptor is a woman aged 30 to 39 with Graves' hyperthyroidism. Sequencing was done on a sample of blood. The CDR3 here is CASSMDRGPDTQYF. The CDR3 bases are TGTGCCAGCAGTATGGACAGGGGCCCAGATACGCAGTATTTT.